Listed here is a single T cell receptor (beta chain). The target antigen is unknown. These data are taken from a study of post-analysis software for immune sequencing data. General study results and limits: The five TRBV segments detected at higher frequency in patients than in controls included TRBV5-6, TRBV5-1 and TRBV20-1.

Tagging with unique molecular identifiers was a feature of the TCR beta cDNA libraries. TCRdb independently ran MiXCR on the PCR reads; one entry per CDR3 protein. The table records about 820,000 distinct CDR3 sequences, 53% of them present only once. This CDR3 region has 19 residues. V was pared by 5 bases and J by 7 bases, with 29 bases between. Germline V gene data show CDR1 as MNHNS and CDR2 as SASEGT. Sequenced sample: blood. The TCR sequence derives from a girl between 10 and 17 years old with multiple sclerosis. This chain connects TRBV6-1 to TRBJ1-4; D not certain. The CDR3 loop reads CASSTKPPGSIPPSEKLFF. The CDR3 DNA sequence: TGTGCCAGCAGTACCAAACCACCGGGCTCTATTCCACCGAGTGAAAAACTGTTTTTT.